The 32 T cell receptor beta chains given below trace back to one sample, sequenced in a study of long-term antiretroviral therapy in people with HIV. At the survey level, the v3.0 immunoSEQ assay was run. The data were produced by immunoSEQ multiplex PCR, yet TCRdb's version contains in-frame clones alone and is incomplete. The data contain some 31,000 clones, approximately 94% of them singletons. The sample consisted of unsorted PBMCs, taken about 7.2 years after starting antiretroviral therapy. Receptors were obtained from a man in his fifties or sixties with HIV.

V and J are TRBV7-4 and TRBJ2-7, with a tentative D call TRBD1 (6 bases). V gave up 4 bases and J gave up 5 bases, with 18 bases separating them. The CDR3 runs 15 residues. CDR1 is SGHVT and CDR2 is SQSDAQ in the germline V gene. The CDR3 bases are TGTGCCAGCAGCTATAGCGCCAGGGGCGACGACGAGCAGTACTTC. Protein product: CASSYSARGDDEQYF.

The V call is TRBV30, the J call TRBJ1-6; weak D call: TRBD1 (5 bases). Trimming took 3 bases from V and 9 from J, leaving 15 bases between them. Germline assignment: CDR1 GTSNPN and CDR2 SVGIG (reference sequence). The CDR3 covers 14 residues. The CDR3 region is CAWRGATSRSPLHF. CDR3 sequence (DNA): TGTGCCTGGAGAGGGGCGACATCTCGTTCACCCCTCCACTTT. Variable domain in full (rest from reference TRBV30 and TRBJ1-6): SQTIHQWPATLVQPVGSPLSLECTVEGTSNPNLYWYRQAAGRGLQLLFYSVGIGQISSEVPQNLSASRPQDRQFILSSKKLLLSDSGFYLCAWRGATSRSPLHFGNGTRLTVT.

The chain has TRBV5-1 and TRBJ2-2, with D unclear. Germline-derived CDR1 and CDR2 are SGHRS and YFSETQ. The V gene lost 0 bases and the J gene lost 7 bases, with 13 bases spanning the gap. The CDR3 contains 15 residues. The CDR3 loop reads CASSLVRGQSGELFF. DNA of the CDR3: TGCGCCAGCAGCTTGGTCCGTGGGCAGAGCGGGGAGCTGTTTTTT.

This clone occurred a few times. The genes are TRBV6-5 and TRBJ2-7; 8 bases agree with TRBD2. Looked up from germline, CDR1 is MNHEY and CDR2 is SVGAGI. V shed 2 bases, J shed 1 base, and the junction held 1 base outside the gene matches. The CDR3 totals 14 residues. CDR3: CASSYGGGSYEQYF. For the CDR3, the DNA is TGTGCCAGCAGTTACGGCGGGGGGTCCTACGAGCAGTACTTC.

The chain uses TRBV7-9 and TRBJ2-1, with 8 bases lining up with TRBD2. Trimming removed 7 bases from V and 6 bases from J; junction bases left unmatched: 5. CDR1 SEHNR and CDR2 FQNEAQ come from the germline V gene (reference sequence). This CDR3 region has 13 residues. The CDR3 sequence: CASNTGGPNEQFF. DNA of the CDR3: TGTGCCAGCAATACGGGGGGGCCCAATGAGCAGTTCTTC.

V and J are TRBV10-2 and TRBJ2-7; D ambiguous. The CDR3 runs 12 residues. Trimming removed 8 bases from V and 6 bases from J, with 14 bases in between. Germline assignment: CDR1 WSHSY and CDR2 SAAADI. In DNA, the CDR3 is TGCGCCAGCGCCCTACCTAGAGCCGAGCAGTACTTC. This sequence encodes CASALPRAEQYF.

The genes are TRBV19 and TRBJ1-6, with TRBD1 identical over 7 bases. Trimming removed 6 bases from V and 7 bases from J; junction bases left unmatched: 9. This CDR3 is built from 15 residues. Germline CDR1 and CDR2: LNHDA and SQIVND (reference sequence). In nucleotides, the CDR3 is TGTGCCAGTAGCACCAGGGGGTCGAAGAATTCACCCCTCCACTTT. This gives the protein CASSTRGSKNSPLHF. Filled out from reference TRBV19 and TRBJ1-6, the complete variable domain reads DGGITQSPKYLFRKEGQNVTLSCEQNLNHDAMYWYRQDPGQGLRLIYYSQIVNDFQKGDIAEGYSVSREKKESFPLTVTSAQKNPTAFYLCASSTRGSKNSPLHFGNGTRLTVT.

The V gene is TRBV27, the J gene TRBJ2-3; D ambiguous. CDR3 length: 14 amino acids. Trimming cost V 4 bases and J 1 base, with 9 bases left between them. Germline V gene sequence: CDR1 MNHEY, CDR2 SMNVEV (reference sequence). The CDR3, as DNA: TGTGCCAGCAGTTCGAAGGGTGGCACAGATACGCAGTATTTT. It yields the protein CASSSKGGTDTQYF.

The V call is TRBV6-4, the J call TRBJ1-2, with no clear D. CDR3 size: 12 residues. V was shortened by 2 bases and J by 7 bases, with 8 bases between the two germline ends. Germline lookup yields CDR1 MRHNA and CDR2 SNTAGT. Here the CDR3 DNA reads TGTGCCAGCAGTGACGGTGTGGCTGGCTACACCTTC. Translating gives CASSDGVAGYTF.

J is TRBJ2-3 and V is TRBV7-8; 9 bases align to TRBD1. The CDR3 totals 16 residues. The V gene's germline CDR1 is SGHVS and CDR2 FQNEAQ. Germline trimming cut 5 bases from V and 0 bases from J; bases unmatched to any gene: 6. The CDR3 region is CASSPRDRASTDTQYF. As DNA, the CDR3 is TGTGCCAGCAGCCCACGGGACAGGGCGAGCACAGATACGCAGTATTTT.

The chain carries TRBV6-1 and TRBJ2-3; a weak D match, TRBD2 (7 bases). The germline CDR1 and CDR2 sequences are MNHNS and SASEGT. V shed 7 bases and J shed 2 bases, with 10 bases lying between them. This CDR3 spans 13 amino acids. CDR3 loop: CASTRGATDTQYF. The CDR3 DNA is TGTGCCAGCACCCGGGGGGCCACAGATACGCAGTATTTT.

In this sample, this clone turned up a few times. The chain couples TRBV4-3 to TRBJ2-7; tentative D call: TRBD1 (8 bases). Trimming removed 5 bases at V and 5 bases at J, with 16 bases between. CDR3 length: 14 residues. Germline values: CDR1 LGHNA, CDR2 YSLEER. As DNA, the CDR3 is TGCGCCAGCAGCACGGACAGGGCGGGGGACGAGCAGTACTTC. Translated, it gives CASSTDRAGDEQYF.

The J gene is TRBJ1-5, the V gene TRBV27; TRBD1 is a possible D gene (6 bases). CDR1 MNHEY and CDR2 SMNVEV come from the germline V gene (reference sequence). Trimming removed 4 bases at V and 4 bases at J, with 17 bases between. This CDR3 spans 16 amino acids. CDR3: CASSSLVRQANQPQHF. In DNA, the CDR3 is TGTGCCAGCAGTTCCTTGGTCCGACAGGCTAATCAGCCCCAGCATTTT.

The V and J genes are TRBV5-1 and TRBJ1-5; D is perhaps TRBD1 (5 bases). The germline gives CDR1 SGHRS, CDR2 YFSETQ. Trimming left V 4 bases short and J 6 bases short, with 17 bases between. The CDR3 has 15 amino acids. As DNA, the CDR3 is TGCGCCAGCAGCACGGGGGGGGAGAGGGGTCAGCCCCAGCATTTT. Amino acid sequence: CASSTGGERGQPQHF.

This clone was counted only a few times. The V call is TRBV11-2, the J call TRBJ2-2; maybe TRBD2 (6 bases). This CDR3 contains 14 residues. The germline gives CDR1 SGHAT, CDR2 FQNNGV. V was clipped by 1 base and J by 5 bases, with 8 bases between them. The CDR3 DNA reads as TGTGCCAGCAGCTTAGTCGGGGGTACCGGGGAGCTGTTTTTT. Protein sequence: CASSLVGGTGELFF.

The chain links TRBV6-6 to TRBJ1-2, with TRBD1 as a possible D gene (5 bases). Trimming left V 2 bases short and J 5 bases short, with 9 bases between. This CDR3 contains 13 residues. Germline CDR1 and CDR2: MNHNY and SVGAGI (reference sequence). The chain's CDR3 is CASSYGTEYGYTF. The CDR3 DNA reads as TGTGCCAGCAGTTACGGGACGGAATATGGCTACACCTTC.

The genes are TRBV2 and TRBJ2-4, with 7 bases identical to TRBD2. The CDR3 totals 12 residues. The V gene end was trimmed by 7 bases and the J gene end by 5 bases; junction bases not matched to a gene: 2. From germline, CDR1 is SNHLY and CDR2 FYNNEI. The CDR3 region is CASMGGENIQYF. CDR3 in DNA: TGTGCCAGCATGGGGGGGGAAAACATTCAGTACTTC.

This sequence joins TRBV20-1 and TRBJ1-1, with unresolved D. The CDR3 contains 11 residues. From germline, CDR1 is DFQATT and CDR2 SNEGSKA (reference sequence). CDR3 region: CIGNGNTEAFF. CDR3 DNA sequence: TGCATCGGGAACGGTAACACTGAAGCTTTCTTT.

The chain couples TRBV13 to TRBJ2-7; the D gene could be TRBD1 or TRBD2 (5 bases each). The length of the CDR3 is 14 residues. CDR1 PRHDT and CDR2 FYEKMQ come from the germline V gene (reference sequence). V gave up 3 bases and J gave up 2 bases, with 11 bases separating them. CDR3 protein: CASSLGTNTYEQYF. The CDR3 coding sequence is TGTGCCAGCAGCTTGGGGACCAATACCTACGAGCAGTACTTC.

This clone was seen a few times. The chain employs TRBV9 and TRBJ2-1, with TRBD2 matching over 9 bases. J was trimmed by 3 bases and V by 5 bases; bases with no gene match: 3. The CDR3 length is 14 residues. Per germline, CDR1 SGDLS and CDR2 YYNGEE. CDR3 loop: CASSFSGGYNEQFF. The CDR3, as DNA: TGTGCCAGCAGTTTTAGCGGGGGCTACAATGAGCAGTTCTTC. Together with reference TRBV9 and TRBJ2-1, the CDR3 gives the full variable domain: DSGVTQTPKHLITATGQRVTLRCSPRSGDLSVYWYQQSLDQGLQFLIQYYNGEERAKGNILERFSAQQFPDLHSELNLSSLELGDSALYFCASSFSGGYNEQFFGPGTRLTVL.

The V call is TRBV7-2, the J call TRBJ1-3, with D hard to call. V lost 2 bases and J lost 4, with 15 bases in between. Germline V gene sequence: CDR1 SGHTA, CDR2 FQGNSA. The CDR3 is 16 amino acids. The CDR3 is CASSLQPSRSGNTIYF. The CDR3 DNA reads TGTGCCAGCAGCTTACAACCCTCTCGGTCCGGAAACACCATATATTTT.

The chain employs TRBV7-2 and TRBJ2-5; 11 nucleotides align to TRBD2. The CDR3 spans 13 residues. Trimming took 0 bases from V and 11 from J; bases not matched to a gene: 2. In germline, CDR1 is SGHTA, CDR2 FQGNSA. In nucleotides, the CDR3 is TGTGCCAGCAGCTTAGCTAGCGGGAGGGAGCAGTACTTC. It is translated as CASSLASGREQYF.

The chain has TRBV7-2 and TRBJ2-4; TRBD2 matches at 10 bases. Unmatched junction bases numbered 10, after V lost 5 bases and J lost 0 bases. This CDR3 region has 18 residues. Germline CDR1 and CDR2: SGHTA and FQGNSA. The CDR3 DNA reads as TGTGCCAGCAGCCCCCGGGCTAGCGGGGGTGTAGCCAAAAACATTCAGTACTTC. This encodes CASSPRASGGVAKNIQYF.

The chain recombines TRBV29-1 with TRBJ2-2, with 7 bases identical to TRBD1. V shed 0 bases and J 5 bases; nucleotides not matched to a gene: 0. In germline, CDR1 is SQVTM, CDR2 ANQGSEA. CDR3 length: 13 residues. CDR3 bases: TGCAGCGTTGAAGACAGGGGGACCGGGGAGCTGTTTTTT. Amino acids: CSVEDRGTGELFF.

The CDR3 loop reads CASSYEGYEQYF. CDR3 sequence (DNA): TGTGCCAGCAGTTACGAGGGATACGAGCAGTACTTC. The V and J genes are TRBV6-6 and TRBJ2-7, with D possibly matching TRBD2 (5 bases). This CDR3 is built from 12 residues. Between the trimmed V and J ends, which lost 2 bases and 4 bases, there was a span of 6 bases. CDR1 is MNHNY and CDR2 is SVGAGI in the germline V gene (reference sequence).

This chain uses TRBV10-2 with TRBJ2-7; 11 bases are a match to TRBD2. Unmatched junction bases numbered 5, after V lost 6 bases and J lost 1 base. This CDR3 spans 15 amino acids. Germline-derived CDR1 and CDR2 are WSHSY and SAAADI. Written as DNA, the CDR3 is TGCGCCAGCAGAGCTCTAGCGGGGGGTTCCTACGAGCAGTACTTC. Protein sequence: CASRALAGGSYEQYF.

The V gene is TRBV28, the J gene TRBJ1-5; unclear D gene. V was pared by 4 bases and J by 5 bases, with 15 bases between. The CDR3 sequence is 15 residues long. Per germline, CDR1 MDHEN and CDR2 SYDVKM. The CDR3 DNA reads TGTGCCAGCAGTTGGGCTACGGCAGCCCATCAGCCCCAGCATTTT. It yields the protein CASSWATAAHQPQHF.

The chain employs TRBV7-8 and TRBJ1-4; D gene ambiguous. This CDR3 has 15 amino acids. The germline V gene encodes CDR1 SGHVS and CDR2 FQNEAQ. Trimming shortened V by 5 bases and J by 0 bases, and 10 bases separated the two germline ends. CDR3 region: CASSPRRTTNEKLFF. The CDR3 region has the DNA TGTGCCAGCAGCCCCCGCCGGACAACTAATGAAAAACTGTTTTTT.

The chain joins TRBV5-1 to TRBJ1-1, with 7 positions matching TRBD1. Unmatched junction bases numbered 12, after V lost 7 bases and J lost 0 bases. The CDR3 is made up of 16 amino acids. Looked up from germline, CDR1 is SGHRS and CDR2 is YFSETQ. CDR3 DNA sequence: TGCGCCAGCTCGCCAGGGGGGGGTATAATGAACACTGAAGCTTTCTTT. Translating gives CASSPGGGIMNTEAFF.

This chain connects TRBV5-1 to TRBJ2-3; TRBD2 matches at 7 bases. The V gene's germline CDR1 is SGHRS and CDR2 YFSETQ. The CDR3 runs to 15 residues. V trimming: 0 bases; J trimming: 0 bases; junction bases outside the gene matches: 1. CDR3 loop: CASSLARGSTDTQYF. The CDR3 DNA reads TGCGCCAGCAGCTTGGCGCGGGGGAGCACAGATACGCAGTATTTT.

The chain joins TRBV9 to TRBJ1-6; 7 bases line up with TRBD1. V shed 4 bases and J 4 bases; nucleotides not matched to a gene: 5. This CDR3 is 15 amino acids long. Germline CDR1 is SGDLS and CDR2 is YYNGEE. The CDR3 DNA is TGTGCCAGCAGCCCCTCGGGACAGTATAATTCACCCCTCCACTTT. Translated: CASSPSGQYNSPLHF.

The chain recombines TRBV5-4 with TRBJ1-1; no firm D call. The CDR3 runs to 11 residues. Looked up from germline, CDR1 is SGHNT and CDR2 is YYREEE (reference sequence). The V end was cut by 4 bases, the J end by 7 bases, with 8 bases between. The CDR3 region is CASSGEYEAFF. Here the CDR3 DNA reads TGTGCCAGCAGCGGGGAGTATGAAGCTTTCTTT.